The 23 T cell receptor beta chains below come from one sample, sequenced in a study of long-term antiretroviral therapy in people with HIV. It was version v3.0 of the immunoSEQ assay that was run at survey level. Profiling relied on immunoSEQ multiplex PCR, and the TCRdb table lists in-frame clones only, not all of them. The table has about 14,000 clones, roughly 85% seen once; the top ten hold 16%. The sequencing used unsorted PBMCs, collected 1.8 years before starting antiretroviral therapy. Receptors were obtained from a woman aged 35 to 49 with HIV.

By sample fraction, this clone is large. J is TRBJ1-2 and V is TRBV7-9; no definite D call. Looked up from germline, CDR1 is SEHNR and CDR2 is FQNEAQ (reference sequence). V was clipped by 2 bases and J by 5 bases, with 9 bases between them. This CDR3 region has 13 residues. The CDR3 region is CASSLPLNYGYTF. The CDR3 DNA is TGTGCCAGCAGCTTACCCCTGAATTATGGCTACACCTTC. The entire variable domain, with the rest obtained from reference TRBV7-9 and TRBJ1-2, is as follows: DTGVSQNPRHKITKRGQNVTFRCDPISEHNRLYWYRQTLGQGPEFLTYFQNEAQLEKSRLLSDRFSAERPKGSFSTLEIQRTEQGDSAMYLCASSLPLNYGYTFGSGTRLTVV.

V gene TRBV6-1 combines with J gene TRBJ1-5; D uncertain. From germline, CDR1 is MNHNS and CDR2 SASEGT. The V end was cut by 10 bases, the J end by 2 bases, with 12 bases between. The CDR3 covers 13 residues. CDR3 protein: CATKWEGNQPQHF. The CDR3, as DNA: TGTGCCACAAAATGGGAGGGCAATCAGCCCCAGCATTTT.

This clone was counted between two and nine times. The gene calls are TRBV7-9 and TRBJ1-1; maybe TRBD1 (5 bases). This CDR3 contains 17 residues. Germline V gene sequence: CDR1 SEHNR, CDR2 FQNEAQ (reference sequence). Trimming removed 5 bases at V and 2 bases at J, with 21 bases between. In DNA form, the CDR3 reads TGTGCCAGCAGCCAACCACTGACAGTCTGGGAAAACACTGAAGCTTTCTTT. It codes for CASSQPLTVWENTEAFF.

V gene TRBV20-1 combines with J gene TRBJ2-2; no reliable D call. Germline lookup yields CDR1 DFQATT and CDR2 SNEGSKA (reference sequence). Trimming stripped 6 bases from V and 0 bases from J, with 2 bases between. The CDR3 totals 11 residues. The CDR3 region has the DNA TGCAGTGCCCCGAACACCGGGGAGCTGTTTTTT. This sequence encodes CSAPNTGELFF.

The rearrangement joins TRBV5-5 to TRBJ2-7; 8 bases are shared with TRBD1. Germline V gene data show CDR1 as SGHKS and CDR2 as YYEKEE (reference sequence). The junction had 6 bases not matched to a gene; V was cut back by 1 base and J by 3 bases. CDR3 size: 15 residues. CDR3 DNA sequence: TGTGCCAGCAGCTTGCAGGACAGGGTTCACTACGAGCAGTACTTC. The encoded protein is CASSLQDRVHYEQYF.

In this sample, this clone turned up a few times. This chain connects TRBV28 to TRBJ1-5, with D unresolved. Germline V gene lookup returns CDR1 MDHEN and CDR2 SYDVKM. CDR3 size: 11 residues. V lost 5 bases and J 9 bases, leaving 8 bases between the germline ends. CDR3 nucleotides: TGTGCCAGCAGTACTATGGCGCCCCAGCATTTT. Translated, it gives CASSTMAPQHF.

CDR3 in amino acids: CASVGQANTGELFF. CDR3 in DNA: TGTGCCAGTGTAGGACAGGCGAACACCGGGGAGCTGTTTTTT. The J gene is TRBJ2-2, the V gene TRBV19, with 7 bases lining up with TRBD1. Trimming cost V 8 bases and J 0 bases; bases outside gene matches: 3. The CDR3 runs 14 residues. Germline V gene data show CDR1 as LNHDA and CDR2 as SQIVND (reference sequence). The full variable domain, in which reference TRBV19 and TRBJ2-2 provide the parts outside the CDR3, is DGGITQSPKYLFRKEGQNVTLSCEQNLNHDAMYWYRQDPGQGLRLIYYSQIVNDFQKGDIAEGYSVSREKKESFPLTVTSAQKNPTAFYLCASVGQANTGELFFGEGSRLTVL.

The rearrangement links TRBV29-1 to TRBJ2-7; 12 positions agree with TRBD2. Trimming removed 4 bases from V and 6 bases from J; junction bases left unmatched: 16. The CDR3 consists of 17 residues. CDR1 and CDR2 (germline): SQVTM, ANQGSEA. The CDR3 coding sequence is TGCAGCGTTGCAGGGCTAGCGGGAGGGCGGGCTCCTACCGAGCAGTACTTC. Residues: CSVAGLAGGRAPTEQYF.

This sequence joins TRBV28 and TRBJ2-2, with D possibly TRBD1 on 6 matching bases. The CDR3 has 16 amino acids. V shed 8 bases and J shed 1 base, with 17 bases lying between them. Germline V CDR1 and CDR2: MDHEN, SYDVKM. CDR3 region: CASASETGENTGELFF. The CDR3, as DNA: TGTGCCAGCGCGTCAGAGACAGGCGAGAACACCGGGGAGCTGTTTTTT. The whole variable domain, filled in from reference TRBV28 and TRBJ2-2, reads DVKVTQSSRYLVKRTGEKVFLECVQDMDHENMFWYRQDPGLGLRLIYFSYDVKMKEKGDIPEGYSVSREKKERFSLILESASTNQTSMYLCASASETGENTGELFFGEGSRLTVL.

Within the sample, this clone is large. The genes are TRBV2 and TRBJ1-1; D unresolved. CDR3 length: 10 amino acids. Germline-derived CDR1 and CDR2 are SNHLY and FYNNEI. V lost 9 bases to trimming and J lost 1 base, with 3 bases between them. CDR3 in amino acids: CASGNTEAFF. Written as DNA, the CDR3 is TGTGCCAGTGGGAACACTGAAGCTTTCTTT. Full variable domain (outside the CDR3, taken from reference TRBV2 and TRBJ1-1): EPEVTQTPSHQVTQMGQEVILRCVPISNHLYFYWYRQILGQKVEFLVSFYNNEISEKSEIFDDQFSVERPDGSNFTLKIRSTKLEDSAMYFCASGNTEAFFGQGTRLTVV.

The chain carries TRBV5-5 and TRBJ1-1; a possible D gene is TRBD1 (6 bases). In germline, CDR1 is SGHKS, CDR2 YYEKEE (reference sequence). Between the trimmed V and J ends, which lost 1 base and 0 bases, there was a span of 10 bases. There are 15 residues in the CDR3. CDR3 nucleotide sequence: TGTGCCAGCAGCTTGTATGGGGGCATGAACACTGAAGCTTTCTTT. Translation gives CASSLYGGMNTEAFF.

V gene TRBV6-6 combines with J gene TRBJ1-3; no reliable D call. This CDR3 comprises 13 residues. Germline assignment: CDR1 MNHNY and CDR2 SVGAGI (reference sequence). The germline V and J ends were trimmed by 2 bases and 4 bases, with 6 bases remaining between them. CDR3: CASSYSEGNTIYF. In DNA form, the CDR3 reads TGTGCCAGCAGTTACAGCGAAGGAAACACCATATATTTT.

The rearrangement links TRBV2 to TRBJ2-5; D possibly corresponds to TRBD2 (5 bases). The length of the CDR3 is 14 residues. Trimming shortened V by 7 bases and J by 1 base, and 13 bases separated the two germline ends. The V gene's germline CDR1 is SNHLY and CDR2 FYNNEI. The CDR3 here is CASKGERIQETQYF. Here the CDR3 DNA reads TGTGCCAGCAAGGGCGAGCGGATCCAAGAGACCCAGTACTTC.

The chain joins TRBV27 to TRBJ2-1; either TRBD1 or TRBD2 may fit D (5 bases each). CDR3 length: 15 residues. Looked up from germline, CDR1 is MNHEY and CDR2 is SMNVEV (reference sequence). Trimming cost V 5 bases and J 3 bases, with 14 bases left between them. CDR3: CASSGRDGIYNEQFF. CDR3 nucleotides: TGTGCCAGCAGTGGCCGGGACGGTATCTACAATGAGCAGTTCTTC.

The CDR3 DNA reads as TGCAGCACTCGACAGGGACCAGGATACGAGCAGTACTTC. Protein sequence: CSTRQGPGYEQYF. This chain links TRBV29-1 with TRBJ2-7, with 7 nucleotides matching TRBD1. J gave up 4 bases and V 8 bases, and 11 bases lay outside the gene matches. Germline V gives CDR1 SQVTM, CDR2 ANQGSEA. The CDR3 totals 13 residues.

The V and J genes are TRBV25-1 and TRBJ2-7; 9 bases map to TRBD1. The germline V gene encodes CDR1 MGHDK and CDR2 SYGVNS. The junction had 2 bases not matched to a gene; V was cut back by 6 bases and J by 2 bases. This CDR3 has 13 residues. DNA for the CDR3: TGTGCCAGCAGAAGGGACAGGGCCTACGAGCAGTACTTC. It yields the protein CASRRDRAYEQYF.

The J gene is TRBJ2-7, the V gene TRBV10-3, with D perhaps matching TRBD1 (6 bases). Germline CDR1 reads ENHRY; CDR2 reads SYGVKD. Trimming shortened V by 8 bases and J by 4 bases, and 15 bases separated the two germline ends. This CDR3 spans 13 amino acids. The CDR3 sequence: CAIPGTRVYEQYF. In nucleotides, the CDR3 is TGTGCCATCCCCGGGACAAGGGTGTACGAGCAGTACTTC.

The chain is built from TRBV18 and TRBJ2-3; TRBD2 matches at 13 bases. The V gene's germline CDR1 is KGHSH and CDR2 LQKENI. The CDR3 spans 16 residues. V dropped 6 bases and J dropped 2; count of bases not matched to a gene: 5. Here the CDR3 reads CASSQGLAGSTDTQYF. The CDR3 DNA follows: TGTGCCAGCTCCCAGGGACTAGCGGGATCCACAGATACGCAGTATTTT.

The J gene is TRBJ1-1, the V gene TRBV5-1, with D hard to call. The CDR3 has 15 amino acids. Germline CDR1 and CDR2: SGHRS and YFSETQ. V lost 0 bases, J lost 4 bases, and 13 bases lay in between. Here the CDR3 DNA reads TGCGCCAGCAGCTTGGGGCGCCCTGGGAGCACTGAAGCTTTCTTT. This gives the protein CASSLGRPGSTEAFF.

This rearrangement joins TRBV27 to TRBJ2-7; D could derive from TRBD1 or TRBD2 (5 bases each). The CDR3 totals 14 residues. The germline V gene encodes CDR1 MNHEY and CDR2 SMNVEV (reference sequence). V was trimmed by 3 bases and J by 6 bases, leaving 15 bases between them. This CDR3 is CASSFSGTFFEQYF. In DNA, the CDR3 is TGTGCCAGCAGTTTTTCCGGGACGTTTTTCGAGCAGTACTTC.

The chain carries TRBV6-1 and TRBJ2-7, with 7 bases matching TRBD2. Per the germline V gene, CDR1 is MNHNS and CDR2 is SASEGT. The CDR3 loop spans 15 amino acids. V gave up 4 bases and J gave up 5 bases; unmatched junction bases: 11. CDR3 amino acids: CASSGGGAGTHEQYF. The CDR3 coding sequence is TGTGCCAGCAGTGGGGGGGGAGCGGGAACCCACGAGCAGTACTTC.

The chain joins TRBV15 to TRBJ2-1; D is unresolved. In germline, CDR1 is LNHNV, CDR2 YYDKDF (reference sequence). The CDR3 is 13 amino acids. The V and J ends lost 0 bases and 4 bases respectively, with 4 bases between them. CDR3 nucleotide sequence: TGTGCCACCAGCAGAGATCGGTACAATGAGCAGTTCTTC. Protein product: CATSRDRYNEQFF.

In DNA, the CDR3 is TGTGCCAGCAGTGAAGAGGCGATGAGCAATCAGCCCCAGCATTTT. The encoded protein is CASSEEAMSNQPQHF. The J gene is TRBJ1-5, the V gene TRBV2; no reliable D call. CDR3 size: 15 residues. V lost 1 base and J lost 1, with 8 bases in between. Germline V gives CDR1 SNHLY, CDR2 FYNNEI.